The present TCR beta chain was sequenced within a study of regulatory T cells in long-lasting Graves disease. Study context: Persistent Graves' disease meant over 5 years of antithyroid drugs with positive TSH receptor antibodies.

Time point noted: persistent/refractory GD, antithyroid drugs over 5 years with positive TRAb. The TCR library was made from RNA extracted from PBMCs. Sequencing libraries for TCR beta were prepared with iRepertoire HTBI primers and Arm-PCR of CDR3 regions. One entry per CDR3 protein, called by TCRdb with MiXCR from the multiplex PCR reads. The sample holds roughly 400,000 distinct CDR3 sequences; about 21% are singletons and the top ten take approximately 15%. This clonotype has at least ten counts. The CDR3 has 14 amino acids. Germline V gives CDR1 MNHEY, CDR2 SVGEGT. With V trimmed by 5 bases and J by 6 bases, 7 bases remained unmatched.

This receptor was taken from a female donor with Graves disease. The chain joins TRBV6-2 or TRBV6-3 to TRBJ2-7; the match to TRBD1 covers 10 bases. This specimen was peripheral blood mononuclear cells (PBMCs), taken when the disease was refractory, from a patient treated with antithyroid drugs. Here the CDR3 reads CASSPPGQGFEQYF. The CDR3 region has the DNA TGTGCCAGCAGTCCGCCGGGACAGGGGTTCGAGCAGTACTTC.